The 27 T cell receptor beta chains in this list originate from one sample, sequenced in a study of T cell responses to AZD1222 COVID-19 vaccine. Clones were sequenced by immunoSEQ multiplex PCR, and TCRdb holds only the in-frame ones, with some missing. The data contain roughly 48,000 clones, approximately 90% of them singletons. The specimen comprised peripheral blood, sampled 28 days after the second AZD1222 dose. The receptors originated from an adult who received the AZD1222 COVID-19 vaccine.

This sequence joins TRBV27 and TRBJ2-7; 9 nucleotides agree with TRBD1. There are 15 residues in the CDR3. V trimming: 4 bases; J trimming: 1 base; junction bases outside the gene matches: 5. Germline CDR1 reads MNHEY; CDR2 reads SMNVEV (reference sequence). The CDR3 DNA is TGTGCCAGCAGTTCTACCGGGACAGGGTCCTACGAGCAGTACTTC. Its translation is CASSSTGTGSYEQYF.

DNA for the CDR3: TGTGCCAGCAGCTATTCGAGGGTCCGTAACACTGAAGCTTTCTTT. Amino acids: CASSYSRVRNTEAFF. The rearrangement links TRBV7-9 to TRBJ1-1; D is undetermined. Germline lookup yields CDR1 SEHNR and CDR2 FQNEAQ (reference sequence). The germline V and J ends were trimmed by 4 bases and 2 bases, with 14 bases remaining between them. This CDR3 is built from 15 residues.

CDR3 in DNA: TGTGCCAGCAGTTTGAGCAATCAGCCCCAGCATTTT. This codes for CASSLSNQPQHF. V is TRBV6-5 and J is TRBJ1-5; no reliable D call. Trimming took off 4 bases at V and 1 base at J, with 2 bases between the two ends. The CDR3 spans 12 residues. CDR1 is MNHEY, CDR2 SVGAGI, per germline.

V is TRBV7-2 and J is TRBJ1-2; 8 positions agree with TRBD1. The CDR3 is made up of 15 amino acids. Germline assignment: CDR1 SGHTA and CDR2 FQGNSA. The ends lost 1 base at V and 2 bases at J; junction bases unmatched: 3. The CDR3, as DNA: TGTGCCAGCAGCTTAGTAGGACAGGGAAACTATGGCTACACCTTC. Protein product: CASSLVGQGNYGYTF.

This clone was detected only once. The CDR3 spells CASSSGLAGEETQYF. CDR3 nucleotide sequence: TGTGCCAGCAGCTCGGGACTAGCGGGAGAAGAGACCCAGTACTTC. The chain is built from TRBV9 and TRBJ2-5; 14 positions match TRBD2. After removal of 4 bases from V and 3 bases from J, the junction contained 2 bases not matched to a gene. The CDR3 is 15 amino acids. Germline V gene sequence: CDR1 SGDLS, CDR2 YYNGEE.

CDR3 sequence (DNA): TGTGCCAGCAGCTTGGTCAGCGGGAGGGAGGATGAGCAGTTCTTC. Encoded protein: CASSLVSGREDEQFF. The chain recombines TRBV7-2 with TRBJ2-1; 10 bases are shared with TRBD2. Germline V gives CDR1 SGHTA, CDR2 FQGNSA. The CDR3 has 15 residues. V shed 3 bases and J 8 bases; nucleotides not matched to a gene: 7.

Comments on this clone: Relative to the germline gene, one junction end is altered; a read error may explain this. This chain links TRBV3-1 (or the pseudogene TRBV3-2) with TRBJ2-7; the D gene is possibly TRBD2 (6 bases). This CDR3 has 15 amino acids. In germline, CDR1 is LGHDT, CDR2 YNNKEL (reference sequence). CDR3 loop: CASIQGGTRSLEQYF. The DNA for the CDR3 is TGTGCCAGCATCCAAGGCGGGACTCGGAGCCTCGAGCAGTACTTC.

The chain couples TRBV7-9 to TRBJ1-2; TRBD1 matches 8 bases. V was pared by 0 bases and J by 6 bases, with 9 bases of the junction left unmatched. There are 16 residues in the CDR3. CDR1 and CDR2 (germline): SEHNR, FQNEAQ (reference sequence). CDR3 sequence (DNA): TGTGCCAGCAGCTTAGCGCTCACAGGGGGAGATCATGGCTACACCTTC. Its translation: CASSLALTGGDHGYTF.

This chain joins TRBV6-5 and TRBJ1-3; D unclear. Trimming took off 8 bases at V and 0 bases at J, with 14 bases between the two ends. The CDR3 spans 15 residues. Germline CDR1 reads MNHEY; CDR2 reads SVGAGI. CDR3 region: CASSQGVNSGNTIYF. Here the CDR3 DNA reads TGTGCCAGCTCTCAAGGCGTCAACTCTGGAAACACCATATATTTT.

The rearrangement links TRBV27 to TRBJ2-7; D is unclear. The CDR3 is made up of 15 amino acids. Germline V gives CDR1 MNHEY, CDR2 SMNVEV (reference sequence). Trimming took off 2 bases at V and 5 bases at J, with 16 bases between the two ends. The CDR3 coding sequence is TGTGCCAGCAGTTTAAGCCGACACCCGTGGAACGAGCAGTACTTC. Residues: CASSLSRHPWNEQYF.

The genes are TRBV19 and TRBJ1-5; no firm D call. The ends were cut back, 6 bases at V and 3 bases at J, with 15 bases in the middle. CDR1 is LNHDA and CDR2 is SQIVND in the germline V gene (reference sequence). This CDR3 has 15 amino acids. The CDR3 DNA sequence: TGTGCCAGTAGCCTGATGTTAGAGGCCAATCAGCCCCAGCATTTT. It translates to CASSLMLEANQPQHF.

V gene TRBV19 combines with J gene TRBJ1-5, with TRBD1 identical over 10 bases. Trimming at V came to 2 bases and at J to 1 base, leaving 2 bases not matched to a gene. The CDR3 length is 16 residues. The germline gives CDR1 LNHDA, CDR2 SQIVND (reference sequence). CDR3 in amino acids: CASSITGQGSNQPQHF. CDR3 DNA sequence: TGTGCCAGTAGTATAACGGGACAGGGGAGCAATCAGCCCCAGCATTTT.

This chain uses TRBV19 with TRBJ2-6; no firm D call. The ends were cut back, 2 bases at V and 0 bases at J, with 5 bases in the middle. The CDR3 is 15 residues long. Germline lookup yields CDR1 LNHDA and CDR2 SQIVND (reference sequence). The CDR3 DNA sequence: TGTGCCAGTAGTATAAGCCGCTCTGGGGCCAACGTCCTGACTTTC. Amino acid sequence: CASSISRSGANVLTF. Drawing the rest from reference TRBV19 and TRBJ2-6, the complete variable domain is DGGITQSPKYLFRKEGQNVTLSCEQNLNHDAMYWYRQDPGQGLRLIYYSQIVNDFQKGDIAEGYSVSREKKESFPLTVTSAQKNPTAFYLCASSISRSGANVLTFGAGSRLTVL.

The chain is built from TRBV6-2 or TRBV6-3 and TRBJ1-1; D may be TRBD1 (5 bases). CDR3 size: 14 residues. Trimming pared 2 bases from V and 5 bases from J, leaving 12 bases between. The germline CDR1 and CDR2 sequences are MNHEY and SVGEGT. The CDR3: CASSYGAASTEAFF. DNA of the CDR3: TGTGCCAGCAGTTACGGGGCAGCCAGTACTGAAGCTTTCTTT.

The gene calls are TRBV6-1 and TRBJ1-4; TRBD1 matches at 8 bases. Germline V gives CDR1 MNHNS, CDR2 SASEGT. The junction had 6 bases not matched to a gene; V was cut back by 3 bases and J by 6 bases. The CDR3 spans 15 residues. DNA of the CDR3: TGTGCCAGCAGTGATCCCGGGACAGGTCATGAAAAACTGTTTTTT. It is translated as CASSDPGTGHEKLFF.

This chain links TRBV5-8 with TRBJ2-5, with 9 bases that match TRBD1. The V gene's germline CDR1 is SGHTS and CDR2 YDEGEE. The V and J ends lost 3 bases and 5 bases, in that order; junction bases with no gene match: 5. The CDR3 totals 14 residues. Written as DNA, the CDR3 is TGTGCCAGCAGCTCGGGACAGGGAGAGGAGACCCAGTACTTC. It encodes CASSSGQGEETQYF.

CDR3 amino acids: CASSIFHSNTQYF. DNA of the CDR3: TGTGCCAGTAGTATCTTTCACAGTAATACGCAGTATTTT. The chain has TRBV19 and TRBJ2-3; D gene uncertain. Germline V gene data show CDR1 as LNHDA and CDR2 as SQIVND (reference sequence). Trimming removed 3 bases from V and 7 bases from J, with 11 bases in between. The CDR3 covers 13 residues.

The chain carries TRBV6-5 and TRBJ2-7; 12 positions agree with TRBD1. The trim removed 4 bases at V and 7 bases at J, leaving 11 bases unmatched. The CDR3 runs to 16 residues. Germline V CDR1 and CDR2: MNHEY, SVGAGI. The CDR3 spells CASSSPSGQGAREQYF. For the CDR3, the DNA is TGTGCCAGCAGTTCGCCTTCGGGACAGGGGGCGCGGGAGCAGTACTTC.

The V call is TRBV19, the J call TRBJ1-1; possibly TRBD1 for D (5 bases). Germline loops: CDR1 LNHDA, CDR2 SQIVND (reference sequence). The CDR3 covers 15 residues. Trimming removed 6 bases from V and 2 bases from J, with 16 bases in between. The CDR3 spells CASRSDTGLNTEAFF. The CDR3 DNA follows: TGTGCCAGTAGATCGGACACCGGGCTTAACACTGAAGCTTTCTTT.

A few counts support this clone. At one of its ends the junction is not consistent with the germline gene, which may arise from a read error. The rearrangement joins TRBV6-5 to TRBJ1-2; 9 bases are a match to TRBD1. The germline V gene has CDR1 MNHEY and CDR2 SVGAGI. The CDR3 is 14 amino acids. CDR3 bases: TGTGCCAGCAGATACTCACAGACAGGGGGAGGCTACACCTTC. Translation gives CASRYSQTGGGYTF.

V and J are TRBV7-2 and TRBJ2-1; possible D gene TRBD1, 6 bases. Trimming removed 5 bases at V and 8 bases at J, with 19 bases between. Germline values: CDR1 SGHTA, CDR2 FQGNSA. This CDR3 is built from 15 residues. The CDR3 here is CASSVLMGAIHEQFF. In nucleotides, the CDR3 is TGTGCCAGCAGCGTCCTGATGGGGGCGATCCATGAGCAGTTCTTC.

This clone was found once. The chain links TRBV12-3 or TRBV12-4 to TRBJ2-3, with D perhaps matching TRBD1 or TRBD2 (6 bases each). The CDR3 has 13 amino acids. Trimming took off 8 bases at V and 8 bases at J, with 17 bases between the two ends. CDR3 nucleotide sequence: TGTGCCAGCCATAGGGGGACTTTAGGTACGCAGTATTTT. This gives the protein CASHRGTLGTQYF.

V usage is TRBV3-1 (or the pseudogene TRBV3-2) and J usage is TRBJ2-1; unclear D gene. V gave up 2 bases and J gave up 0 bases, with 8 bases separating them. CDR3 length: 15 residues. Germline CDR1 is LGHDT and CDR2 is YNNKEL (reference sequence). CDR3 DNA: TGTGCCAGCAGCCAATTACTGAGCTCCTACAATGAGCAGTTCTTC. The encoded protein is CASSQLLSSYNEQFF.

This chain connects TRBV11-2 to TRBJ2-7; D perhaps matches TRBD2 (7 bases). Germline CDR1 is SGHAT and CDR2 is FQNNGV. The V gene lost 0 bases and the J gene lost 4 bases, with 13 bases spanning the gap. This CDR3 contains 15 residues. The CDR3 reads CASSLEGGARYEQYF. The CDR3 nucleotides read TGTGCCAGCAGCTTAGAGGGGGGGGCACGGTACGAGCAGTACTTC. Combining the CDR3 with reference TRBV11-2 and TRBJ2-7 gives the whole variable domain EAGVAQSPRYKIIEKRQSVAFWCNPISGHATLYWYQQILGQGPKLLIQFQNNGVVDDSQLPKDRFSAERLKGVDSTLKIQPAKLEDSAVYLCASSLEGGARYEQYFGPGTRLTVT.

This rearrangement joins TRBV7-2 to TRBJ1-1; D call uncertain. Trimming removed 5 bases from V and 10 bases from J, with 23 bases in between. Germline assignment: CDR1 SGHTA and CDR2 FQGNSA. The CDR3 length is 15 residues. The CDR3 coding sequence is TGTGCCAGCAGCCCCCGGGATCATCCCTACAAGGGAGCTTTCTTT. Encoded protein: CASSPRDHPYKGAFF.

V usage is TRBV6-5 and J usage is TRBJ1-1; no definite D call. The ends were cut back, 2 bases at V and 0 bases at J, with 7 bases in the middle. The CDR3 covers 14 residues. Germline CDR1 MNHEY, CDR2 SVGAGI. CDR3 sequence: CASSYPGMNTEAFF. The CDR3 coding sequence is TGTGCCAGCAGTTACCCAGGAATGAACACTGAAGCTTTCTTT.

The rearrangement uses TRBV20-1 and TRBJ2-7, with D tentatively TRBD2 (5 bases). The length of the CDR3 is 13 residues. CDR1 and CDR2 from the germline V gene are DFQATT and SNEGSKA (reference sequence). Trimming stripped 3 bases from V and 6 bases from J, with 15 bases between. The chain's CDR3 is CSASLLEGREQYF. The CDR3 nucleotides read TGCAGTGCTAGTCTTCTAGAGGGCCGCGAGCAGTACTTC.